This entry features one TCR beta chain sequence. Its antigen is not identified. Data came from immunoSEQ multiplex PCR; TCRdb stores just in-frame clones and leaves some out. The profile shows 1,200 to 1,500 clones, roughly a quarter of them singletons. This sample is part of a study of T cells in localized non-small cell lung cancer. This CDR3 is built from 13 residues. Germline CDR1 and CDR2: MNHGY and SAAAGT. Trimming took off 7 bases at V and 4 bases at J, with 13 bases between the two ends. General study results and limits: Sequencing was limited to one tumor region, leaving the possibility of heterogeneity open. In uninvolved adjacent lung, T cell clonality reached its highest value, exceeding tumor.

The sequenced sample was normal lung tissue next to the tumor, obtained before any cancer treatment. The source of this sequence is a man aged 18 to 50 with stage II lung adenocarcinoma. J is TRBJ1-2 and V is TRBV6-8, with a possible D match to TRBD1 (5 bases). CDR3 sequence (DNA): TGTGCCAGCACTCATGGGGCGACCTATGGCTACACCTTC. Translating gives CASTHGATYGYTF.